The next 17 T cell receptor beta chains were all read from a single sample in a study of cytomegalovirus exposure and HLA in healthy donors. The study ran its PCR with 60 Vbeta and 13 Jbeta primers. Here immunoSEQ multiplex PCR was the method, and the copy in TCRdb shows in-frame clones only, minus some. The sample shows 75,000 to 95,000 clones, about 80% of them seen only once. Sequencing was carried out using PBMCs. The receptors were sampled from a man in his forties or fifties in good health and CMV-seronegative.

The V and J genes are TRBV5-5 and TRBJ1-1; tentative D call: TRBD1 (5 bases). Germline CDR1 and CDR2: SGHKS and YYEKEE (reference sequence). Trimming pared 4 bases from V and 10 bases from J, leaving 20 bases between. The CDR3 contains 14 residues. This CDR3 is CASSGGGAGIVAFF. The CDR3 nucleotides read TGTGCCAGCAGCGGGGGAGGGGCCGGGATTGTAGCTTTCTTT.

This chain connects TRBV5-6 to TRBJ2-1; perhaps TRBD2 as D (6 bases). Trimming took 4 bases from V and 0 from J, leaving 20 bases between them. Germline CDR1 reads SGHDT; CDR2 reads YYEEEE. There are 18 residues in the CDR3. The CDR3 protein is CASSEYGGIRSSYNEQFF. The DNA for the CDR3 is TGTGCCAGCAGCGAGTACGGGGGAATCCGAAGCTCCTACAATGAGCAGTTCTTC.

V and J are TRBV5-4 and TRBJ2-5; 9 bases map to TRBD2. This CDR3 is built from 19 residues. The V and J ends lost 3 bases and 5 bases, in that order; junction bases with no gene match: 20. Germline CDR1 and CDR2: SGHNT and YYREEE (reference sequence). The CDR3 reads CASSYLGRGGPFDVETQYF. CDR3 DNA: TGTGCCAGCAGCTACCTTGGGCGGGGGGGGCCCTTTGATGTCGAGACCCAGTACTTC.

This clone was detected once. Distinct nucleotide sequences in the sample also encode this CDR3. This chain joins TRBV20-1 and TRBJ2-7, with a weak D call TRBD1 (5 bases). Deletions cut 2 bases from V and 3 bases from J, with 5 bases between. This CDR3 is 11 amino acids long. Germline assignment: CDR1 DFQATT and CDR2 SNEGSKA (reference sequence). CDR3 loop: CSARQGYEQYF. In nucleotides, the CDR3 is TGCAGTGCTAGACAGGGCTACGAGCAGTACTTC.

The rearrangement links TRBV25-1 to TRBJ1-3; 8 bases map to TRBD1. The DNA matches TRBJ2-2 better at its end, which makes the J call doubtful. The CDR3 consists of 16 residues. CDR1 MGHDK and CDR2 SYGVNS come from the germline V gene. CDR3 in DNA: TGTGCCAGCAGTGCCAGACAGGGGAGTTTAACCGGGGAGCTGTTTTTT. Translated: CASSARQGSLTGELFF.

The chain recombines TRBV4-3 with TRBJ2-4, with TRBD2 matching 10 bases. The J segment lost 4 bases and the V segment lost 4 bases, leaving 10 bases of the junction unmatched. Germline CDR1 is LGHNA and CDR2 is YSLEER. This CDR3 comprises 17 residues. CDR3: CASSRQTSGALKNIQYF. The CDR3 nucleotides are TGCGCCAGCAGCCGCCAAACTAGCGGGGCCCTTAAAAACATTCAGTACTTC.

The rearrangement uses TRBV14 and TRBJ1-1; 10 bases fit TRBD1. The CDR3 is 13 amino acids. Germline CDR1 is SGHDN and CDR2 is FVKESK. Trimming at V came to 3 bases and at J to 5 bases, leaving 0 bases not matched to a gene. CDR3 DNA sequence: TGTGCCAGCAGCCAGGGACAGGGGACTGAAGCTTTCTTT. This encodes CASSQGQGTEAFF.

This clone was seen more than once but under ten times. The CDR3: CASRSPTGTGLDEQYF. The CDR3 DNA is TGTGCCAGCAGGTCACCGACCGGGACAGGCTTGGACGAGCAGTACTTC. The rearrangement joins TRBV9 to TRBJ2-5; 8 bases are a match to TRBD1. The DNA end is more similar to TRBJ2-7, so the J call may be wrong. Germline V gene sequence: CDR1 SGDLS, CDR2 YYNGEE. The CDR3 has 16 residues.

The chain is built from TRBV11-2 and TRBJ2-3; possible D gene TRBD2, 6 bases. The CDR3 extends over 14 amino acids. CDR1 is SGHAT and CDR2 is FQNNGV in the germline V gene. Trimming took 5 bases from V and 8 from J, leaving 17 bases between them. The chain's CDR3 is CASSLFRRDGTQYF. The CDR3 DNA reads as TGTGCCAGCAGCCTATTCCGGCGGGACGGTACGCAGTATTTT.

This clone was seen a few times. The CDR3, as DNA: TGTGCCAGCACGGCTTCCCCGGGGAACACTGAAGCTTTCTTT. Encoded protein: CASTASPGNTEAFF. This chain links TRBV6-4 with TRBJ1-1; D remains ambiguous. The CDR3 has 14 amino acids. Germline V gives CDR1 MRHNA, CDR2 SNTAGT. V shed 7 bases and J shed 1 base, with 13 bases lying between them.

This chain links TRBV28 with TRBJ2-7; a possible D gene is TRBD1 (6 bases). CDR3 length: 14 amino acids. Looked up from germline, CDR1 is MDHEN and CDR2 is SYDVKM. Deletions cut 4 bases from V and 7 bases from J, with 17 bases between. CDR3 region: CASSSGTSSREQYF. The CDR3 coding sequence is TGTGCCAGCAGTTCCGGGACATCTAGTCGAGAGCAGTACTTC.

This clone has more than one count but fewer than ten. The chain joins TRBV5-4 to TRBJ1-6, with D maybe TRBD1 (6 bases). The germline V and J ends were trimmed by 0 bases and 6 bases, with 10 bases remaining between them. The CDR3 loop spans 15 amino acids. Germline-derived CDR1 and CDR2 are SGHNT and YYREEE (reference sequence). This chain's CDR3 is CASSLERQANSPLHF. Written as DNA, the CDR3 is TGTGCCAGCAGCTTGGAGCGACAGGCTAATTCACCCCTCCACTTT.

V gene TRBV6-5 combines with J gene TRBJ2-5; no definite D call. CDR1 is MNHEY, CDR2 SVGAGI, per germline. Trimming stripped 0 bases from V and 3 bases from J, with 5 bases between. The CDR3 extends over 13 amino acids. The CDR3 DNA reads TGTGCCAGCAGTTACTCCCCCAAAGAGACCCAGTACTTC. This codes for CASSYSPKETQYF.

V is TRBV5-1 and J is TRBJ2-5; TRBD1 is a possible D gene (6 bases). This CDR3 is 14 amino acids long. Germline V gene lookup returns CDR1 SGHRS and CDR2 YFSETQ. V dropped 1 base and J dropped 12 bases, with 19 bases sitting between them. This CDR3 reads CASSLLGAWGSEYF. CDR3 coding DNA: TGCGCCAGCAGCTTGTTGGGGGCCTGGGGTTCTGAGTACTTC.

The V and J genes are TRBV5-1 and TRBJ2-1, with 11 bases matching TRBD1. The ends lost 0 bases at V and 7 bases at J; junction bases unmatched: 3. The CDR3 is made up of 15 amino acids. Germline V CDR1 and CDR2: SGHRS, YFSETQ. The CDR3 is CASSLAGQGANEQFF. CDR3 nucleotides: TGCGCCAGCAGCTTGGCCGGACAGGGGGCTAATGAGCAGTTCTTC.

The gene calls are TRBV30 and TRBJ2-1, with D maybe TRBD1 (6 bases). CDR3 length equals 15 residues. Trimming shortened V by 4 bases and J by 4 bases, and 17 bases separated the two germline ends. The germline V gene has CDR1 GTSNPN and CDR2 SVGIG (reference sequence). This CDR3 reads CAWNRRWGPYNEQFF. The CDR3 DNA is TGTGCCTGGAATCGGCGGTGGGGGCCATACAATGAGCAGTTCTTC.

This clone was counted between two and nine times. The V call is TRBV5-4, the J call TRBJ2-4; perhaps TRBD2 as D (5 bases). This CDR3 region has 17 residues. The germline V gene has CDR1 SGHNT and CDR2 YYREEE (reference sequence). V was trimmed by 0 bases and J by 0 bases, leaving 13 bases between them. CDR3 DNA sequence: TGTGCCAGCAGCTTGGACCCGGGAAACATAGCCAAAAACATTCAGTACTTC. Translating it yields CASSLDPGNIAKNIQYF.